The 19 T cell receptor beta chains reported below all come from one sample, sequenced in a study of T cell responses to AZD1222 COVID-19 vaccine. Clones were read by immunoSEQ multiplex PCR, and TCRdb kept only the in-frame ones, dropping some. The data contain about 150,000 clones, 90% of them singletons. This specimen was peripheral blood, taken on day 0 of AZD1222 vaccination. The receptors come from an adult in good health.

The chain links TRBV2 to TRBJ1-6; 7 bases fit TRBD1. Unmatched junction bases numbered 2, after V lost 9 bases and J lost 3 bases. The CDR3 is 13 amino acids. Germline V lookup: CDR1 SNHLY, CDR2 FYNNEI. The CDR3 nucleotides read TGTGCCAGTGGGGACAGCTATAATTCACCCCTCCACTTT. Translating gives CASGDSYNSPLHF. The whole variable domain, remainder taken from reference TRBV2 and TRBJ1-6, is EPEVTQTPSHQVTQMGQEVILRCVPISNHLYFYWYRQILGQKVEFLVSFYNNEISEKSEIFDDQFSVERPDGSNFTLKIRSTKLEDSAMYFCASGDSYNSPLHFGNGTRLTVT.

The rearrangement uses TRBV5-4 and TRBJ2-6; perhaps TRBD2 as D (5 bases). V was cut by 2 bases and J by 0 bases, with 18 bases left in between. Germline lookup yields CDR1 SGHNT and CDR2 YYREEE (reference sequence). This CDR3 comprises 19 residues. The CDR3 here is CASSFIRGQAISGANVLTF. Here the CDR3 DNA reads TGTGCCAGCAGCTTCATTCGGGGTCAGGCAATCTCTGGGGCCAACGTCCTGACTTTC.

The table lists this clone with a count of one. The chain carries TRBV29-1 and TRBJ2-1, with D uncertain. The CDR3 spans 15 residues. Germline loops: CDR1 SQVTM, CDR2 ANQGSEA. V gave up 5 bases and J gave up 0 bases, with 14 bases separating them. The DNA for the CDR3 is TGCAGCGTTTCGGACCGAATGAGCTCCTACAATGAGCAGTTCTTC. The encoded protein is CSVSDRMSSYNEQFF.

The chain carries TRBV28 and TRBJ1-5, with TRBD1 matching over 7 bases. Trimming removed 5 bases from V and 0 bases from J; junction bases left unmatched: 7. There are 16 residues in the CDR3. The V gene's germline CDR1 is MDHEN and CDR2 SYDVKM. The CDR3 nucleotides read TGTGCCAGCAGTCTCCCAGGGGGGAATAGCAATCAGCCCCAGCATTTT. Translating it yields CASSLPGGNSNQPQHF.

DNA for the CDR3: TGTGCCAGCTATGTCACACTCTACGAGCAGTACTTC. Its translation is CASYVTLYEQYF. The chain carries TRBV2 and TRBJ2-7; D is unresolved. Deletions cut 8 bases from V and 3 bases from J, with 11 bases between. CDR1 and CDR2 (germline): SNHLY, FYNNEI. This CDR3 is 12 amino acids long.

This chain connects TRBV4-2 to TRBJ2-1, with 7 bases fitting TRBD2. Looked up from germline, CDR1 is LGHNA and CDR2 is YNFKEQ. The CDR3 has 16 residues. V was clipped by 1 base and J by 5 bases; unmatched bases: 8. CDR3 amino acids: CASSQVGGRANNEQFF. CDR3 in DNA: TGTGCCAGCAGCCAAGTGGGGGGGAGGGCCAACAATGAGCAGTTCTTC.

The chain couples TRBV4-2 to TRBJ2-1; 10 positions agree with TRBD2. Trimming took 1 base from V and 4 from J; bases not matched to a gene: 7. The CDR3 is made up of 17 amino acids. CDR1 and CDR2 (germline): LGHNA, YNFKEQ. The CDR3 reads CASSQAASGSRYNEQFF. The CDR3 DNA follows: TGTGCCAGCAGCCAAGCGGCTAGCGGGAGTCGATACAATGAGCAGTTCTTC.

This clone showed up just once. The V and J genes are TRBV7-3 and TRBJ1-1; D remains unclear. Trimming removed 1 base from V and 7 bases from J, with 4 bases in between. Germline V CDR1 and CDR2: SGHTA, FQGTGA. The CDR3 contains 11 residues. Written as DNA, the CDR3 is TGTGCCAGCAGCTTAATATATGAAGCTTTCTTT. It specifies CASSLIYEAFF. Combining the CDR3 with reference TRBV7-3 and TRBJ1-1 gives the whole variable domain GAGVSQTPSNKVTEKGKYVELRCDPISGHTALYWYRQSLGQGPEFLIYFQGTGAADDSGLPNDRFFAVRPEGSVSTLKIQRTERGDSAVYLCASSLIYEAFFGQGTRLTVV.

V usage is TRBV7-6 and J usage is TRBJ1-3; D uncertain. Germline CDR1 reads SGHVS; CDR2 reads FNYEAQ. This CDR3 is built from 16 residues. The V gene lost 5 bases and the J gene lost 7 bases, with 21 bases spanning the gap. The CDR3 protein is CASSRGTWKQGNTIYF. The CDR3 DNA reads TGTGCCAGCAGCCGCGGAACCTGGAAACAAGGGAACACCATATATTTT. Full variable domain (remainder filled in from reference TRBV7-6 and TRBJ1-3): GAGVSQSPRYKVTKRGQDVALRCDPISGHVSLYWYRQALGQGPEFLTYFNYEAQQDKSGLPNDRFSAERPEGSISTLTIQRTEQRDSAMYRCASSRGTWKQGNTIYFGEGSWLTVV.

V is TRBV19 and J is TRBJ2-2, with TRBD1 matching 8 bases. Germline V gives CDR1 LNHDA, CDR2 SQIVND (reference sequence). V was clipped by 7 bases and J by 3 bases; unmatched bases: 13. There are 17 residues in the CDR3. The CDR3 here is CASIGQGRSQDTGELFF. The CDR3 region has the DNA TGTGCCAGTATAGGACAGGGTAGATCTCAGGACACCGGGGAGCTGTTTTTT.

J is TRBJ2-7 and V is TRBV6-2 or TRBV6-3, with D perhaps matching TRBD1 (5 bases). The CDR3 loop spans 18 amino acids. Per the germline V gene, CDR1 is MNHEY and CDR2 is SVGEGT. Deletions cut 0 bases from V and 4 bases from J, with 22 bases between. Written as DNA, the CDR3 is TGTGCCAGCAGTTACTCGACCTACCTAACAGGAGACTTTTACGAGCAGTACTTC. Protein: CASSYSTYLTGDFYEQYF.

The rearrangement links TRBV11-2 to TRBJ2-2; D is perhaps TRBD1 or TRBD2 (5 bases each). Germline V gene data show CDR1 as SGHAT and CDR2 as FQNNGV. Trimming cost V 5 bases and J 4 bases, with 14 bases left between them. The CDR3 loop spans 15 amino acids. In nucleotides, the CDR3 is TGTGCCAGCAGCCCCTTAGGGGCGGGCACCGGGGAGCTGTTTTTT. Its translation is CASSPLGAGTGELFF.

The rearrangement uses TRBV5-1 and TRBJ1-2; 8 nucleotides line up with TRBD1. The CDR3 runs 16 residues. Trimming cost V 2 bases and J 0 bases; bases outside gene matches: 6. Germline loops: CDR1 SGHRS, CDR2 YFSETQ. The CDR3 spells CASSFGTGQTNYGYTF. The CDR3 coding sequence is TGCGCCAGCAGCTTTGGGACAGGCCAAACTAACTATGGCTACACCTTC. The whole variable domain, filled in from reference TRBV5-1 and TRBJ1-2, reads KAGVTQTPRYLIKTRGQQVTLSCSPISGHRSVSWYQQTPGQGLQFLFEYFSETQRNKGNFPGRFSGRQFSNSRSEMNVSTLELGDSALYLCASSFGTGQTNYGYTFGSGTRLTVV.

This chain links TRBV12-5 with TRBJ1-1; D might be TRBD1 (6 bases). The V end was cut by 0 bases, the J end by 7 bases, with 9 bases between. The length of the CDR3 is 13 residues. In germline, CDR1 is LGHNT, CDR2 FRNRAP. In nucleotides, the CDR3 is TGTGCTAGTGGTTTGGTACAAGGGGGTGAAGCTTTCTTT. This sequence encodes CASGLVQGGEAFF.

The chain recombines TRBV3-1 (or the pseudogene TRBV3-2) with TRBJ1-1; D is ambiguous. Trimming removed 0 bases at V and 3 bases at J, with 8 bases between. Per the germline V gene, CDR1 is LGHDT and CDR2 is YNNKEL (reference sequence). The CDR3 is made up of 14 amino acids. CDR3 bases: TGTGCCAGCAGCCAAGATATGGAAGACACTGAAGCTTTCTTT. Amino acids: CASSQDMEDTEAFF.

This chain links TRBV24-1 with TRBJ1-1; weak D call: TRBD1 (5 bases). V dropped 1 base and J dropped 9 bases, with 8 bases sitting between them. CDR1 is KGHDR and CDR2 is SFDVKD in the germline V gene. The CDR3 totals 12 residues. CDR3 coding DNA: TGTGCCACCAGTGATTTTGCAGGGAAAGCTTTCTTT. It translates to CATSDFAGKAFF.

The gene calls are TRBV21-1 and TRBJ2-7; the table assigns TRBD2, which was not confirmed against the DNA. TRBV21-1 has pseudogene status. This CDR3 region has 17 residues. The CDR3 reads CASSKGGPANPDYEQYF. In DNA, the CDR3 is TGTGCCAGCAGCAAAGGAGGGCCGGCTAACCCCGACTACGAGCAGTACTTC.

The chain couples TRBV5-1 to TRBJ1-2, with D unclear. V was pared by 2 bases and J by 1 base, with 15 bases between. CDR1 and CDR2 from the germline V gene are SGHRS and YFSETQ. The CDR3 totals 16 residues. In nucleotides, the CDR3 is TGCGCCAGCAGCTTAGTCACGAGTGAGGGTAACTATGGCTACACCTTC. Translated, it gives CASSLVTSEGNYGYTF.

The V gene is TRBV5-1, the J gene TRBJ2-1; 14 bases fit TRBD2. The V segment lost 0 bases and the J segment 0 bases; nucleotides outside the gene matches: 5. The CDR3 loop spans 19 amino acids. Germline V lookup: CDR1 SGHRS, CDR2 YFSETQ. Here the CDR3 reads CASSLVGLAGVGSYNEQFF. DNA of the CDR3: TGCGCCAGCAGCTTGGTGGGACTAGCGGGAGTGGGCTCCTACAATGAGCAGTTCTTC.